This T cell receptor (beta chain) was retrieved from a study of human T cells and chemical hapten exposure. Germline V CDR1 and CDR2: LGHDT, YNNKEL (reference sequence). The length of the CDR3 is 20 residues. The ends lost 3 bases at V and 1 base at J; junction bases unmatched: 19. Individual cDNA molecules in this library carried unique molecular identifiers. TCRdb independently ran MiXCR on the RACE reads; one entry per CDR3 protein. The profile shows roughly 14,000 distinct CDR3 sequences, roughly 17% of them singletons. Sample time point: patch test 1, 2 weeks after DPC sensitization. The treatment here: therapeutic diphenylcyclopropenone sensitization with weekly scalp DPC. The donor pool consisted of alopecia patients aged 18 to 70 years, considered suitable for DPC. This clonotype was picked up many times.

The receptor comes from a woman aged 25-40 years with alopecia areata. Some clones in this sample may be carry-over from other donors' samples. The V gene is TRBV3-1, the J gene TRBJ2-3; the match to TRBD2 covers 7 bases. Here the sequenced sample was whole blood, taken in connection with sensitization to the hapten diphenylcyclopropenone (DPC). The CDR3 DNA follows: TGTGCCAGCAGCCACGGGCAGCGGGGTCCTTTTGTTGCCCGCACAGATACGCAGTATTTT. Its translation: CASSHGQRGPFVARTDTQYF.